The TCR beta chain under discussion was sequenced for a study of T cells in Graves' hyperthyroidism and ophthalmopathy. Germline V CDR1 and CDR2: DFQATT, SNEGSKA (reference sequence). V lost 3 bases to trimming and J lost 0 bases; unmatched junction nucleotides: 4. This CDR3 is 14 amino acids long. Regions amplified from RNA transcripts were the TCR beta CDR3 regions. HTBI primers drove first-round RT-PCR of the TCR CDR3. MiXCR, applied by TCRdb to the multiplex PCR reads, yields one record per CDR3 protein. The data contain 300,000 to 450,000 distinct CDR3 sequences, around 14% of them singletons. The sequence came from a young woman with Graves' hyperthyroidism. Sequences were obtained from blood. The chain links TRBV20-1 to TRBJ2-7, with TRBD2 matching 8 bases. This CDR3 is CSARGSGASYEQYF. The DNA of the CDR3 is TGCAGTGCTAGGGGTAGCGGGGCCTCCTACGAGCAGTACTTC.